This note documents a single T cell receptor beta chain sequence. Per the authors' pipeline: Reference gene primer amplification gave estimated nucleated cell counts. Sequencing was performed with immunoSEQ multiplex PCR; in TCRdb, only in-frame clones are kept and a portion is missing. V and J calls and clone size are copied from that table; D and trimming were computed from the DNA. Among about 270,000 clones, about four fifths were seen once, and the ten largest hold about 3.2%. The entry originates in a study of blood T cell repertoires in COVID-19. Background on the study: The United States, Italy and Spain were the sources of the acute and convalescent COVID-19 samples. PBMCs, B-cell-depleted T cells, or T cells were the source of the cDNA or gDNA that made up the material.

CDR1 and CDR2 from the germline V gene are SGHTA and FQGNSA. This CDR3 has 14 residues. V dropped 8 bases and J dropped 4 bases, with 15 bases sitting between them. Sequenced input: peripheral blood. The TCR originated in a woman aged 60 to 75 with active or convalescent COVID-19. The V call is TRBV7-2, the J call TRBJ1-3, with a possible D match to TRBD1 (6 bases). This CDR3 is CASQMGARGNTIYF. The CDR3 bases are TGTGCCAGCCAGATGGGGGCGCGAGGAAACACCATATATTTT.